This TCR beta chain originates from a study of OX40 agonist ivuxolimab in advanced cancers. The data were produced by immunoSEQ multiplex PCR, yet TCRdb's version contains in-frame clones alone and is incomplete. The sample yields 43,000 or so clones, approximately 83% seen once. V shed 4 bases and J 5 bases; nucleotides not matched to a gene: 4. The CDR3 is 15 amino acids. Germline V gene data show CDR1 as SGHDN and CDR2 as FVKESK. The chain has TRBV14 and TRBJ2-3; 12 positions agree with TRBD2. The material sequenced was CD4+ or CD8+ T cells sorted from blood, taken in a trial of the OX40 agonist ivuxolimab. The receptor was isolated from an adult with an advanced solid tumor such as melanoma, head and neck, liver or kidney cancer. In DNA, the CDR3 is TGTGCCAGCAGCCGTATGGGACTAGCGGGAGATACGCAGTATTTT. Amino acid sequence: CASSRMGLAGDTQYF.